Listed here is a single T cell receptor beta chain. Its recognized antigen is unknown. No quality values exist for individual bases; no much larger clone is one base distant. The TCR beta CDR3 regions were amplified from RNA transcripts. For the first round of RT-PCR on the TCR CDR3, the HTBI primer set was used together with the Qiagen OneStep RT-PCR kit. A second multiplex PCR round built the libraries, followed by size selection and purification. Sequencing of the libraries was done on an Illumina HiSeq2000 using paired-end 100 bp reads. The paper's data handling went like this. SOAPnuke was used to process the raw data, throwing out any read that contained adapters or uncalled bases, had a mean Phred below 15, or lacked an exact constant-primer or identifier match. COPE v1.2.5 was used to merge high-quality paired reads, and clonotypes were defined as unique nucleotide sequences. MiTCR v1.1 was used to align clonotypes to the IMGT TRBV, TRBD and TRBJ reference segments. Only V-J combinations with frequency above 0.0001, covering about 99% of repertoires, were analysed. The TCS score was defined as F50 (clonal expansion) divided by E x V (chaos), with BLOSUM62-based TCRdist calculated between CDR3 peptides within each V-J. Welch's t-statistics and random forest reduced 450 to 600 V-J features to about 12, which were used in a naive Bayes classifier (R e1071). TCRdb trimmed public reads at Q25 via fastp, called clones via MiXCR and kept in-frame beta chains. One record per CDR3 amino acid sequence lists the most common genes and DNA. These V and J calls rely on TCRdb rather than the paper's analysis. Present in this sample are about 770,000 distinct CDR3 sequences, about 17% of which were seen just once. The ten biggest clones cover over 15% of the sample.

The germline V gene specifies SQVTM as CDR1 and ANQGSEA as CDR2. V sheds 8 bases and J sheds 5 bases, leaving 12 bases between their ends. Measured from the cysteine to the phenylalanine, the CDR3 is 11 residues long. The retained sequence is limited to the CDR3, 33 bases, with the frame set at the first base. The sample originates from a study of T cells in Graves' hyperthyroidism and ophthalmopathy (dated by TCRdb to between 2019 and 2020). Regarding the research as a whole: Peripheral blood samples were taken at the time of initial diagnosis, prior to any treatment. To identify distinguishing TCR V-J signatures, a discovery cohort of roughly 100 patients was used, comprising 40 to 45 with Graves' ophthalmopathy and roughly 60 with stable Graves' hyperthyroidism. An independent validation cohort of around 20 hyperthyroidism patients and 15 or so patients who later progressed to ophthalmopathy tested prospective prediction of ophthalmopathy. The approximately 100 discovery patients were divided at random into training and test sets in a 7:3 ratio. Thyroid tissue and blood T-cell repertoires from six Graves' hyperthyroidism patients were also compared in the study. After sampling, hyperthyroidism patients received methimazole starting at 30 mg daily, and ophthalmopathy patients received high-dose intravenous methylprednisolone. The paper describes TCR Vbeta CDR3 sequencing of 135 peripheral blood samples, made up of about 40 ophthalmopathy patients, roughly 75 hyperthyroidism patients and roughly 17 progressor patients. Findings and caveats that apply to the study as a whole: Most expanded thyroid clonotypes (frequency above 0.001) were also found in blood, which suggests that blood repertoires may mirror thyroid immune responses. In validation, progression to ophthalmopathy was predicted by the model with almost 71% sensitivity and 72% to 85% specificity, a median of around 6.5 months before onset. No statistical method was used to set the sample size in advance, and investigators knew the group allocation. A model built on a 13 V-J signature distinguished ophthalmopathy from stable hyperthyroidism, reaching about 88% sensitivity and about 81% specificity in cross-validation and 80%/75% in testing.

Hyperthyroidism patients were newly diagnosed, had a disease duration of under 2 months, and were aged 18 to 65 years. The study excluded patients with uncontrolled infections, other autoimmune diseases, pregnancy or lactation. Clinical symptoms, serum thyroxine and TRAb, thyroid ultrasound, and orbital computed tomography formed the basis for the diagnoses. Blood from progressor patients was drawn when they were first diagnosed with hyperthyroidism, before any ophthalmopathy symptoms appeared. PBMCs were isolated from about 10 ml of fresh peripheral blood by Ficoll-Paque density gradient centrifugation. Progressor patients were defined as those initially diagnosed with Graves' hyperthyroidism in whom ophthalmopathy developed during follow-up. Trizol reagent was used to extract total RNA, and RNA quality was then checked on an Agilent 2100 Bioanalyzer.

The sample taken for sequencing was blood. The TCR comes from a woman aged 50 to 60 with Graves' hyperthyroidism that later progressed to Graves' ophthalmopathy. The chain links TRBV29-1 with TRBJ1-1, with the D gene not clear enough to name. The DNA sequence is TGCAGCCCCTCGAGGGCGACTGAAGCTTTCTTT. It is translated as CSPSRATEAFF.